This is a list of T cell receptor beta chains from one sample in a study of T-cell reconstitution after alpha-beta-depleted transplantation in children. MiXCR, applied by TCRdb to the PCR reads, yields one record per CDR3 protein. The sample lists 700,000 to 950,000 distinct CDR3 sequences; approximately 15% were seen once. Material: PBMCs, mostly from graft donor cells, obtained 360 days after TCRalphabeta/CD19-depleted stem cell transplant. The receptors were sampled from a male patient between 10 and 17 years old who had a stem cell transplant for acute lymphoblastic leukemia, so the T cells may come from the graft donor. Each CDR3 is given with its conserved first and last residue. The order of the fields is D gene, V gene, clone size, J gene, CDR3 DNA, CDR3 protein. D genes are given only for firm matches. Clone size is stated in some rows and not others, as once, few, many or a class when expanded.

>TRBD1|TRBV29-1|-|TRBJ2-5
TGCAGCGTCCCAGTACGGACAGGCGGGGAGACCCAGTACTTC
CSVPVRTGGETQYF
>TRBD2|TRBV5-1|-|TRBJ2-7
TGCGCCAGCAGCTCGGGACTAGCGGGAGATCGGGCCGAGCAGTACTTC
CASSSGLAGDRAEQYF
>-|TRBV20-1|few|TRBJ2-7
TGCAGTACTCGAGGGACCTACGAGCAGTACTTC
CSTRGTYEQYF
>-|TRBV7-3|-|TRBJ2-1
TGTGCCAGCAGCCCGACCGTCGGACCTTTCAATGAGCAGTTCTTC
CASSPTVGPFNEQFF
>-|TRBV4-1|-|TRBJ1-2
TGCGCCAGCAGCCTTCAGGGGCCACTCCCCTATGGCTACACCTTC
CASSLQGPLPYGYTF
>TRBD1|TRBV29-1|few|TRBJ1-5
TGCAGCGTTGCCGACAGGGGGTCCAATCAGCCCCAGCATTTT
CSVADRGSNQPQHF
>TRBD2|TRBV5-1|-|TRBJ2-7
TGCGCCAGCAGGTTGCGGCTAGCGGGAGACGAGCAGTACTTC
CASRLRLAGDEQYF
>-|TRBV25-1|few|TRBJ2-3
TGTGCCAGCAGTCCGGGCGGTGCTGGGACAGATACGCAGTATTTT
CASSPGGAGTDTQYF
>-|TRBV12-3/TRBV12-4|-|TRBJ2-3
TGTGCCAGCCCCCGACACGCGACAGAAAGGACGGATACGCAGTATTTT
CASPRHATERTDTQYF
>TRBD1|TRBV7-6|-|TRBJ2-5
TGTGCCAGCAGCTTCCTCGGGACAGGGGCGAAAGGAGAGACCCAGTACTTC
CASSFLGTGAKGETQYF
>-|TRBV7-9|-|TRBJ1-4
TGTGCCAGCAGCGGTGGGACATCACCAAAACTGTTTTTT
CASSGGTSPKLFF
>TRBD1|TRBV5-1|many|TRBJ2-2
TGCGCCAGCAGCTTGACGAGGACAGGGGAGGTCGGGGAGCTGTTTTTT
CASSLTRTGEVGELFF
>TRBD2|TRBV29-1|-|TRBJ2-1
TGCAGCGTTGTAGCGGGAGGCCCTTCTTTATTCTACAATGAGCAGTTCTTC
CSVVAGGPSLFYNEQFF
>TRBD1|TRBV24-1|many|TRBJ2-1
TGTGCCACCAGTGATTTATCGCTGCGACAGGGTTCCCATGAGCAGTTCTTC
CATSDLSLRQGSHEQFF
>-|TRBV5-1|few|TRBJ2-7
TGCGCCAGCAGCTTGGTGGGGACCTATTCCTTCTACGAGCAGTACTTC
CASSLVGTYSFYEQYF
>-|TRBV24-1|-|TRBJ2-1
TGTGCCACCAGTGTAGGGGGTCCAAGGCCGCAGTTCTTC
CATSVGGPRPQFF
>-|TRBV5-1|once|TRBJ1-4
TGCGCCAGCAGCCCTACCGGGACTTATAATGAAAAACTGTTTTTT
CASSPTGTYNEKLFF
>-|TRBV29-1|many|TRBJ2-7
TGCAGCGTTGTGGTCCCAGGGACCTACGAGCAGTACTTC
CSVVVPGTYEQYF
>TRBD1|TRBV18|many|TRBJ1-1
TGTGCCAGCTCACCCCTCAGGGGGGACACTGAAGCTTTCTTT
CASSPLRGDTEAFF
>-|TRBV7-9|few|TRBJ1-1
TGTGCCAGCAGACCCAACAGGGCTCTGAACACTGAAGCTTTCTTT
CASRPNRALNTEAFF
>-|TRBV2|-|TRBJ2-7
TGTGCCAGCAGTGAAGTGTGGGGTCGGGCCTCCTACGAGCAGTACTTC
CASSEVWGRASYEQYF
>-|TRBV5-6|-|TRBJ2-3
TGTGCCAGCAGCTTCAGACTAGTTATACAGTATTTT
CASSFRLVIQYF
>-|TRBV29-1|-|TRBJ2-5
TGCAGCGTTGAAGATGGTGGACTAAGGGGCCGATTC
CSVEDGGLRGRF
>TRBD2|TRBV2|few|TRBJ2-3
TGTGCCAGCAGAGGACTAGCGACTAGCACAGATACGCAGTATTTT
CASRGLATSTDTQYF
>TRBD1|TRBV4-2|few|TRBJ1-1
TGTGCCAGCAGCCAAAGGTGGACAGGCGATGAAGCTTTCTTT
CASSQRWTGDEAFF
>-|TRBV12-3/TRBV12-4|many|TRBJ2-2
TGTGCCAGCAGTCCTGCTGGCACCGGGGAGCTGTTTTTT
CASSPAGTGELFF
>-|TRBV5-1|-|TRBJ2-1
TGCGCCAGCAGCTTGACCGCCGGCGCTGAGCAGTTCTTC
CASSLTAGAEQFF
>-|TRBV20-1|few|TRBJ2-1
TGCAGTGCTAGTGACCAGACTAGGGTCTACAATGAGCAGTTCTTC
CSASDQTRVYNEQFF
>TRBD1|TRBV3-1|-|TRBJ1-5
TGTGCCAGCAGTCAGAGGACAGGGAGGAATCAGCCCCAGCATTTT
CASSQRTGRNQPQHF
>TRBD2|TRBV27|few|TRBJ2-3
TGTGCCAGCAGTTTTTCCGGACTAGCGGGAGTCCCAGATACGCAGTATTTT
CASSFSGLAGVPDTQYF
>TRBD1|TRBV3-1|few|TRBJ1-4
TGTGCCAGCAGCCAAACCAGGGACAGCCCAACTAATGAAAAACTGTTTTTT
CASSQTRDSPTNEKLFF
>-|TRBV7-8|-|TRBJ2-3
TGTGCCAGCAGCTTAGTGACGCCTTTCACAGATACGCAGTATTTT
CASSLVTPFTDTQYF
>-|TRBV5-1|few|TRBJ2-7
TGCGCCAGCAGCTTGGCCCCCAGGGGGGCACGCTCGACCGACGAGCAGTACTTC
CASSLAPRGARSTDEQYF
>-|TRBV29-1|few|TRBJ2-2
TGCAGCGTTGAAGATTGGACCTTCGGGGAGCTGTTTTTT
CSVEDWTFGELFF
>TRBD2|TRBV6-5|-|TRBJ2-3
TGTGCCAGCAGTTGGACTAGCGGGAATACAGATACGCAGTATTTT
CASSWTSGNTDTQYF
>-|TRBV5-1|many|TRBJ2-7
TGCGCCAGCAGCTTGGTGGGAACCTACGAGCAGTACTTC
CASSLVGTYEQYF
>-|TRBV11-1|-|TRBJ1-2
TGTGCCAGCAGCCTAGACAGGAGGGACGGCTACACCTTC
CASSLDRRDGYTF
>-|TRBV12-3/TRBV12-4|few|TRBJ1-1
TGTGCCAGCACTCAGGCCACAGGGCACGCCGAAGCTTTCTTT
CASTQATGHAEAFF
>-|TRBV15|few|TRBJ2-4
TGTGCCACCAGCCCTCAGGGGTATGGCAAAAACATTCAGTACTTC
CATSPQGYGKNIQYF
>TRBD1|TRBV4-1|few|TRBJ1-1
TGCGCCAGCAGCCAGACAGACAGGGGGCTCGGGAACACTGAAGCTTTCTTT
CASSQTDRGLGNTEAFF
>TRBD1|TRBV11-1|few|TRBJ2-3
TGTGCCAGCAGCTTAGCGGACAGGGTCCCCACAGATACGCAGTATTTT
CASSLADRVPTDTQYF
>TRBD1|TRBV7-8|-|TRBJ2-7
TGTGCCAGCAGCATTAAGGACAGGGGTAGCTACGAGCAGTACTTC
CASSIKDRGSYEQYF
>TRBD2|TRBV6-2/TRBV6-3|-|TRBJ2-1
TGTGCCACCTTAGCGGGAGCCACCTACAATGAGCAGTTCTTC
CATLAGATYNEQFF
>TRBD1|TRBV4-1|-|TRBJ1-5
TGCGCCAGCGCCAGGGGGGTATATAGCAATCAGCCCCAGCATTTT
CASARGVYSNQPQHF
>-|TRBV11-2|few|TRBJ2-3
TGTGCCAGCAGCTTAGATGTAGCGGAGCGGAGTACGCAGTATTTT
CASSLDVAERSTQYF
>-|TRBV19|few|TRBJ2-7
TGTGCCAGCAAGCAGAACCAGGGGTCCTACGAGCAGTACTTC
CASKQNQGSYEQYF
>TRBD2|TRBV11-2|-|TRBJ2-3
TGTGCCAGCAGCTTTCTTCCGTCTAGCGGGAGGTATAGCACAGATACGCAGTATTTT
CASSFLPSSGRYSTDTQYF
>-|TRBV6-1|few|TRBJ2-1
TGTGCCAGCAGAATACTTACCGGGAAACCCTACAATGAGCAGTTCTTC
CASRILTGKPYNEQFF
>-|TRBV27|-|TRBJ2-7
TGTGCCAGCAGTCCCCTAGAGACGGTTCGCGAGCAGTACTTC
CASSPLETVREQYF